What follows is one T cell receptor beta chain and its context. This entry comes from a study of blood T cell repertoires in COVID-19. Study information: Sites across the United States, Italy and Spain contributed samples from acute and convalescent COVID-19. PBMCs, B-cell-depleted T cells, or T cells provided the cDNA or gDNA that made up the material.

Under the authors' procedure: Reference gene primer amplification gave estimated nucleated cell counts. Here immunoSEQ multiplex PCR was the method, and the copy in TCRdb shows in-frame clones only, minus some. D and trimming come from the DNA, and the V and J calls and clone size come from that table. The repertoire has 110,000 or so clones, 85% of them found once; the top ten carry 3.4%. This CDR3 has 16 residues. Germline CDR1 reads SGHVS; CDR2 reads FQNEAQ. V was clipped by 10 bases and J by 4 bases, with 22 bases between them. The source of this sequence is a man in his forties with acute or convalescent COVID-19. The sequenced sample was peripheral blood. This sequence joins TRBV7-8 and TRBJ2-2; D possibly corresponds to TRBD1 (7 bases). CDR3 in amino acids: CATNPWRDSLTGELFF. Written as DNA, the CDR3 is TGTGCCACCAACCCTTGGAGGGACAGTCTCACCGGGGAGCTGTTTTTT.